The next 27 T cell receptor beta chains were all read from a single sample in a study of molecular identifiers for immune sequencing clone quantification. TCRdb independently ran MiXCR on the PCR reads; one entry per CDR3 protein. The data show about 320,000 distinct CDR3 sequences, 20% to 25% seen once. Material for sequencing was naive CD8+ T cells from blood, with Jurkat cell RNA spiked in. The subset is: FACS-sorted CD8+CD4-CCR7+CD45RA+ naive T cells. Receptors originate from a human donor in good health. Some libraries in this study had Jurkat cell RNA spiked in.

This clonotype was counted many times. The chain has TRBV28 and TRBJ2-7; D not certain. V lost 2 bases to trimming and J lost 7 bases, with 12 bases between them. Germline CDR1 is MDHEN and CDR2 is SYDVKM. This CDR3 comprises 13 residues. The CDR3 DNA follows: TGTGCCAGCAGTTTAATTAGGCCCACGGAGCAGTACTTC. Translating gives CASSLIRPTEQYF.

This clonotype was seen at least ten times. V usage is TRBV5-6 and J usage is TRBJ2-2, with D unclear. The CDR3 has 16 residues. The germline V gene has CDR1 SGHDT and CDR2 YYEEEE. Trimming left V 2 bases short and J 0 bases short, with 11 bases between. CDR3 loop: CASSFEGRANTGELFF. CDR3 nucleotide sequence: TGTGCCAGCAGCTTTGAAGGGCGCGCGAACACCGGGGAGCTGTTTTTT.

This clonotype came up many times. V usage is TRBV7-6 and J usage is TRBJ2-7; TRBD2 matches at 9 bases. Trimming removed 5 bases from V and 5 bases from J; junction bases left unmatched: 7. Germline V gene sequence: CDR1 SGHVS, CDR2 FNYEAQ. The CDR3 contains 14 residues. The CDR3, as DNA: TGTGCCAGCAGCCCGTTAGCGGGGGAGGACGAGCAGTACTTC. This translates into CASSPLAGEDEQYF.

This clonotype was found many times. The CDR3, as DNA: TGTGCCAGCAGTACCCGGGACCCGGTGGTCTACGAGCAGTACTTC. It encodes CASSTRDPVVYEQYF. This chain connects TRBV27 to TRBJ2-7; either TRBD1 or TRBD2 may fit D (5 bases each). The CDR3 extends over 15 amino acids. CDR1 is MNHEY, CDR2 SMNVEV, per germline (reference sequence). Trimming left V 5 bases short and J 3 bases short, with 17 bases between.

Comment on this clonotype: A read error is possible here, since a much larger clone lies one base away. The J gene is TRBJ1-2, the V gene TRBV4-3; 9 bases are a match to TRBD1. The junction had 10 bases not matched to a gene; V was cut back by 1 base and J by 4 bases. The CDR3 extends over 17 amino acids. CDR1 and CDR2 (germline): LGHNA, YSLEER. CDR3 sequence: CASSQGAGTGISYGYTF. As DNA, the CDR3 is TGCGCCAGCAGCCAAGGCGCGGGGACAGGGATCTCCTATGGCTACACCTTC.

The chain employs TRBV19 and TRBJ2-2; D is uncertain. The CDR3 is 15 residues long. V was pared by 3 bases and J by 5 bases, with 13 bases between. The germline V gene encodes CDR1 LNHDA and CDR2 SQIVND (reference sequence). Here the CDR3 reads CASSILGRTTGELFF. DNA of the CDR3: TGTGCCAGTAGTATCCTGGGCAGGACGACCGGGGAGCTGTTTTTT.

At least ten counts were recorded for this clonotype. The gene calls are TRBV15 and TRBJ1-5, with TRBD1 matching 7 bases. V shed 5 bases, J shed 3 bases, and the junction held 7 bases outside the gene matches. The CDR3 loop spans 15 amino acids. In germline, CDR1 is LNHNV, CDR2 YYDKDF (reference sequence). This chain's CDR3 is CATSRRGQNNQPQHF. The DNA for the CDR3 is TGTGCCACCAGCCGGCGGGGACAGAACAATCAGCCCCAGCATTTT.

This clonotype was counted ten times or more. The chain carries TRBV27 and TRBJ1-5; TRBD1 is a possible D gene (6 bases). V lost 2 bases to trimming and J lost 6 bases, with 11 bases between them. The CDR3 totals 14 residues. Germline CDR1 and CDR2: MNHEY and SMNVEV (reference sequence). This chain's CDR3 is CASSLGGAGQPQHF. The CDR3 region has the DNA TGTGCCAGCAGTTTAGGGGGCGCGGGTCAGCCCCAGCATTTT.

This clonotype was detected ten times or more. Written as DNA, the CDR3 is TGTGCCAGCACCCAGGGGGGGCTCGGAAACACCATATATTTT. Protein: CASTQGGLGNTIYF. V is TRBV7-9 and J is TRBJ1-3; 7 bases are a match to TRBD1. The germline CDR1 and CDR2 sequences are SEHNR and FQNEAQ (reference sequence). CDR3 length: 14 amino acids. Trimming took 7 bases from V and 4 from J; bases not matched to a gene: 7. The full variable domain, rest sourced from reference TRBV7-9 and TRBJ1-3, is DTGVSQNPRHKITKRGQNVTFRCDPISEHNRLYWYRQTLGQGPEFLTYFQNEAQLEKSRLLSDRFSAERPKGSFSTLEIQRTEQGDSAMYLCASTQGGLGNTIYFGEGSWLTVV.

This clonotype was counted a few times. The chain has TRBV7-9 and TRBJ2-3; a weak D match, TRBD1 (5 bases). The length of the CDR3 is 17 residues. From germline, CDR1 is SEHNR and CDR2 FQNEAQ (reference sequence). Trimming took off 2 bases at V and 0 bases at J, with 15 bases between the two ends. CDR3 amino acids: CASSLTQGAISTDTQYF. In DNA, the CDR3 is TGTGCCAGCAGCTTAACGCAAGGGGCAATTAGCACAGATACGCAGTATTTT.

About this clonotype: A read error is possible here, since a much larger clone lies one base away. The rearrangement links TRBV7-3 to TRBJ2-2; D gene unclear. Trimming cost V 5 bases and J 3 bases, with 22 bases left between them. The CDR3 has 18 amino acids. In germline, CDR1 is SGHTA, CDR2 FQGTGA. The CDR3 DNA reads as TGTGCCAGCAGCCCCAAGGTGGCGACTCGGTTGTACACCGGGGAGCTGTTTTTT. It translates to CASSPKVATRLYTGELFF. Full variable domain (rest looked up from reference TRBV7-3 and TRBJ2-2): GAGVSQTPSNKVTEKGKYVELRCDPISGHTALYWYRQSLGQGPEFLIYFQGTGAADDSGLPNDRFFAVRPEGSVSTLKIQRTERGDSAVYLCASSPKVATRLYTGELFFGEGSRLTVL.

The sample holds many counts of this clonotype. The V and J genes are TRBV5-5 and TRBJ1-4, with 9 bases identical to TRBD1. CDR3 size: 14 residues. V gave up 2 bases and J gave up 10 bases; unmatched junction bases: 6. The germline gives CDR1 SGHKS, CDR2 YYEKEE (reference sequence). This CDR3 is CASSFGTGSGKLFF. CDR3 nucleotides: TGTGCCAGCAGCTTCGGGACAGGGTCCGGAAAACTGTTTTTT.

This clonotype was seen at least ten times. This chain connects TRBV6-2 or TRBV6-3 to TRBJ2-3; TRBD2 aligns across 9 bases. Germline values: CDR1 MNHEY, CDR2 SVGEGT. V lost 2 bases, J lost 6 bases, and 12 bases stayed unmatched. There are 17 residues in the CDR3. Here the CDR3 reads CASSYHLAGDFLDTQYF. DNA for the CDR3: TGTGCCAGCAGTTACCATTTAGCGGGAGATTTTTTGGATACGCAGTATTTT.

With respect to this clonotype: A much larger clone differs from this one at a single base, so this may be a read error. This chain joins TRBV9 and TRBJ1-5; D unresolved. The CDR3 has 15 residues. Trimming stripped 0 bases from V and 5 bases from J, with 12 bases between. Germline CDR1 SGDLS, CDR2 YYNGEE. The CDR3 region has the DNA TGTGCCAGCAGCGTAGAAGGACTTCTCGATCAGCCCCAGCATTTT. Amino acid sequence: CASSVEGLLDQPQHF.

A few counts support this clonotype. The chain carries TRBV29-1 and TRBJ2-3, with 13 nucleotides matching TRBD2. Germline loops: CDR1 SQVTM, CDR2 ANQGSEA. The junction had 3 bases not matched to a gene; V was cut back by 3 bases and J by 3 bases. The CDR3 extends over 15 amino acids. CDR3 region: CSVETSGRSTDTQYF. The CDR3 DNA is TGCAGCGTTGAGACTAGCGGGAGGAGTACAGATACGCAGTATTTT.

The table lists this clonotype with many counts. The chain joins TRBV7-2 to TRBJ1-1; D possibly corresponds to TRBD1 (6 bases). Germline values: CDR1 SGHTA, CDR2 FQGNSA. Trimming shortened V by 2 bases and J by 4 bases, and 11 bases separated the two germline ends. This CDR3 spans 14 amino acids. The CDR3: CASSLTGLGTEAFF. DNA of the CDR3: TGTGCCAGCAGCTTAACAGGGTTGGGCACTGAAGCTTTCTTT.

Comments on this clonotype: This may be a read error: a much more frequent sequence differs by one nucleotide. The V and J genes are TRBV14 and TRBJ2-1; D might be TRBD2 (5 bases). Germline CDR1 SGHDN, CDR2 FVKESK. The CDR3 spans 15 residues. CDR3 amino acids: CASSQLTGSRNEQVF. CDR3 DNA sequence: TGTGCCAGCAGCCAACTAACGGGGTCTCGGAATGAGCAGGTCTTC.

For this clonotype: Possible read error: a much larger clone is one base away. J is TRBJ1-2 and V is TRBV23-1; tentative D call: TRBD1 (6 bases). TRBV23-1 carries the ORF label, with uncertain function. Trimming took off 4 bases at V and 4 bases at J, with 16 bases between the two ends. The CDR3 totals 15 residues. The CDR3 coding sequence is TGCGCCAGCAGTCTCAGACAGGATCACCTCTATGGCTACACCTTC. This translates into CASSLRQDHLYGYTF.

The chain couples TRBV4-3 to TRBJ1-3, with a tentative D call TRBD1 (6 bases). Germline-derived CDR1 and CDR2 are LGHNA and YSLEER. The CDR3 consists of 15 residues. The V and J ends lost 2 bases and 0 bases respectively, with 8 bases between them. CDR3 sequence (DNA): TGCGCCAGCAGCCAACAGGGGAACTCTGGAAACACCATATATTTT. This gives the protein CASSQQGNSGNTIYF.

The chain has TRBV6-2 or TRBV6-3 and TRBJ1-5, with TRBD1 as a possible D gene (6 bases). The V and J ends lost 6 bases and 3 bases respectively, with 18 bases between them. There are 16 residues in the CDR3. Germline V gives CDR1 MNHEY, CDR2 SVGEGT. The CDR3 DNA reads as TGTGCCAGCAGCAGGGCGGGGGCTGATTACAATCAGCCCCAGCATTTT. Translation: CASSRAGADYNQPQHF.

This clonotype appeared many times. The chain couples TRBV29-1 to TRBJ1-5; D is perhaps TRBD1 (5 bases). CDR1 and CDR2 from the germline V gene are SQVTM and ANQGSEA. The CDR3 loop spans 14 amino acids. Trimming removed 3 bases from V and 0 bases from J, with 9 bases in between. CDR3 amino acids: CSVEGGHSNQPQHF. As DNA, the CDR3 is TGCAGCGTTGAGGGGGGTCATAGCAATCAGCCCCAGCATTTT.

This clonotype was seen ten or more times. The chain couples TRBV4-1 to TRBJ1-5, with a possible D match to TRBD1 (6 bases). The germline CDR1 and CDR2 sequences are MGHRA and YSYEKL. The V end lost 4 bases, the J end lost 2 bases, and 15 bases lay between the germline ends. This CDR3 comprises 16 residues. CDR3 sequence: CASSRSTGLGNQPQHF. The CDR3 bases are TGCGCCAGCAGCCGATCTACAGGGCTTGGCAATCAGCCCCAGCATTTT.

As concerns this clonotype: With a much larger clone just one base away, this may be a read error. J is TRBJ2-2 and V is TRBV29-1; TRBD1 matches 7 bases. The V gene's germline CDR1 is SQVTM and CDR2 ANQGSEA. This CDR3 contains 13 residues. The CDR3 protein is CSVIRGNTGELLF. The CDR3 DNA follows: TGCAGCGTAATCAGGGGGAACACCGGGGAGCTGCTTTTT.

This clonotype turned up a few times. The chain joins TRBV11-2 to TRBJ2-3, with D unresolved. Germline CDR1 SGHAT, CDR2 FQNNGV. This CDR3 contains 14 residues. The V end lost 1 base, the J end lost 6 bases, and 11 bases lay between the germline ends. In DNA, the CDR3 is TGTGCCAGCAGCTTAGTAGGCGCGGTCGATACGCAGTATTTT. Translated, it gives CASSLVGAVDTQYF.

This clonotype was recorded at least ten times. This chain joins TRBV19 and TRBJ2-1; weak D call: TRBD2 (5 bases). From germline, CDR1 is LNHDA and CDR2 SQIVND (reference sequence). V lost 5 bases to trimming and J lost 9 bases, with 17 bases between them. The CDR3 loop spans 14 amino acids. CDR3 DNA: TGTGCCAGTAGTCCCGGGGTCACCATGGCTGAGCAGTTCTTC. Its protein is CASSPGVTMAEQFF. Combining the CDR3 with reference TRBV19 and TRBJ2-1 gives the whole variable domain DGGITQSPKYLFRKEGQNVTLSCEQNLNHDAMYWYRQDPGQGLRLIYYSQIVNDFQKGDIAEGYSVSREKKESFPLTVTSAQKNPTAFYLCASSPGVTMAEQFFGPGTRLTVL.

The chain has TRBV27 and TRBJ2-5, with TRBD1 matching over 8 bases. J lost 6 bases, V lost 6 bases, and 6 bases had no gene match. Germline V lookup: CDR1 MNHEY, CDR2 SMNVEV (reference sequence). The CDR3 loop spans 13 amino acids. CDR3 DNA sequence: TGTGCCAGCAGGCAGACAGGGGTGAAGACCCAGTACTTC. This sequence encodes CASRQTGVKTQYF.

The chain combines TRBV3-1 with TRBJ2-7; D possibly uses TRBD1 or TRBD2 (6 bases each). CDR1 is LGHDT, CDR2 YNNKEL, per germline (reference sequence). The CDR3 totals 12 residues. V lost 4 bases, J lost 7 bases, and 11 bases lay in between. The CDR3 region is CASSPTGTEQYF. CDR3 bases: TGTGCCAGCAGCCCCACAGGGACTGAGCAGTACTTC.